A single sample gave rise to the 7 T cell receptor beta chains below, sequenced in a study of CD8 T cells in ankylosing spondylitis. Using its own MiXCR run on the 5' RACE reads, TCRdb lists one record per CDR3 protein. In the table there are roughly 160,000 distinct CDR3 sequences, 8.5% to 10% of which are singletons. Input material: blood, either unsorted or a sorted T cell fraction (not recorded which). These receptor sequences come from a female donor with ankylosing spondylitis or in good health (not recorded which).

This clonotype was observed at least ten times. The rearrangement links TRBV12-3 or TRBV12-4 to TRBJ2-7; a possible D gene is TRBD2 (6 bases). This CDR3 has 13 residues. The ends were cut back, 8 bases at V and 3 bases at J, with 14 bases in the middle. CDR3 DNA sequence: TGTGCCAGCCGGGGGTCCCCTTACTACGAGCAGTACTTC. Its translation: CASRGSPYYEQYF.

This clonotype was observed at least ten times. The chain uses TRBV23-1 and TRBJ2-5; D gene uncertain. TRBV23-1 belongs to the ORF category, with a function that is uncertain. The CDR3 runs to 12 residues. Trimming took 9 bases from V and 0 from J, leaving 8 bases between them. CDR3 coding DNA: TGCGCCAGTCAGCAGTACCAAGAGACCCAGTACTTC. This gives the protein CASQQYQETQYF.

The chain carries TRBV2 and TRBJ2-5, with D perhaps matching TRBD1 or TRBD2 (5 bases each). Trimming took 0 bases from V and 7 from J, leaving 15 bases between them. CDR3 length: 15 residues. Per germline, CDR1 SNHLY and CDR2 FYNNEI. CDR3 in DNA: TGTGCCAGCAGTGAAGCAAGTATAGCTGGGGGGACCCAGTACTTC. Protein: CASSEASIAGGTQYF. Full variable domain (remainder filled in from reference TRBV2 and TRBJ2-5): EPEVTQTPSHQVTQMGQEVILRCVPISNHLYFYWYRQILGQKVEFLVSFYNNEISEKSEIFDDQFSVERPDGSNFTLKIRSTKLEDSAMYFCASSEASIAGGTQYFGPGTRLLVL.

The J gene is TRBJ2-3, the V gene TRBV4-3; 10 nucleotides agree with TRBD1. This CDR3 is built from 15 residues. The V segment lost 4 bases and the J segment 4 bases; nucleotides outside the gene matches: 5. Looked up from germline, CDR1 is LGHNA and CDR2 is YSLEER. The CDR3 coding sequence is TGCGCCAGCAGCCCCTGGACAGGGGGTGCAGATACGCAGTATTTT. The encoded protein is CASSPWTGGADTQYF.

This clonotype was seen just once. The junction departs from the called germline gene at one end, perhaps through a read error. This chain joins TRBV4-3 and TRBJ2-5, with 7 bases identical to TRBD1. The CDR3 consists of 15 residues. The germline V gene has CDR1 LGHNA and CDR2 YSLEER. CDR3 sequence: CPSTEGAVLLGDQYF. DNA of the CDR3: TGCCCCAGCACTGAGGGGGCGGTTTTGTTGGGGGACCAGTACTTC.

The rearrangement joins TRBV7-9 to TRBJ2-2, with TRBD2 as a possible D gene (6 bases). The CDR3 totals 15 residues. Germline values: CDR1 SEHNR, CDR2 FQNEAQ (reference sequence). The ends were cut back, 6 bases at V and 4 bases at J, with 15 bases in the middle. CDR3 sequence (DNA): TGTGCCAGCAGATCAAGCGGGTGGGGCACCGGGGAGCTGTTTTTT. As protein: CASRSSGWGTGELFF. Drawing the rest from reference TRBV7-9 and TRBJ2-2, the complete variable domain is DTGVSQNPRHKITKRGQNVTFRCDPISEHNRLYWYRQTLGQGPEFLTYFQNEAQLEKSRLLSDRFSAERPKGSFSTLEIQRTEQGDSAMYLCASRSSGWGTGELFFGEGSRLTVL.

The chain links TRBV2 to TRBJ1-3; D gene ambiguous. CDR1 and CDR2 from the germline V gene are SNHLY and FYNNEI. The CDR3 covers 15 residues. Trimming removed 8 bases from V and 1 base from J, with 15 bases in between. This CDR3 reads CASRILPGSGNTIYF. CDR3 nucleotides: TGTGCCAGCCGTATCCTACCGGGGTCTGGAAACACCATATATTTT.